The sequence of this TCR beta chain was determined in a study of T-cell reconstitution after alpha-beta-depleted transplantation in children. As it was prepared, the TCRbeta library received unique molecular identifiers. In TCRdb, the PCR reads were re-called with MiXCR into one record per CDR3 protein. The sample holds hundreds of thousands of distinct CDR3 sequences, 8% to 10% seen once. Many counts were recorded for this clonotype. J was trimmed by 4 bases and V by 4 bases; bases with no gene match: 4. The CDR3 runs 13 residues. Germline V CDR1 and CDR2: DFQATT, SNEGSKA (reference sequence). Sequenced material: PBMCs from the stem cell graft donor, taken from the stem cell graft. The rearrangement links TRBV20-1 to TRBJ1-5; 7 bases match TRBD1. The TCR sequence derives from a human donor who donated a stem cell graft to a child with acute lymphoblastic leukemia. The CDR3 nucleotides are TGCAGTGCTAACAGGGGATTGAATCAGCCCCAGCATTTT. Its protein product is CSANRGLNQPQHF.